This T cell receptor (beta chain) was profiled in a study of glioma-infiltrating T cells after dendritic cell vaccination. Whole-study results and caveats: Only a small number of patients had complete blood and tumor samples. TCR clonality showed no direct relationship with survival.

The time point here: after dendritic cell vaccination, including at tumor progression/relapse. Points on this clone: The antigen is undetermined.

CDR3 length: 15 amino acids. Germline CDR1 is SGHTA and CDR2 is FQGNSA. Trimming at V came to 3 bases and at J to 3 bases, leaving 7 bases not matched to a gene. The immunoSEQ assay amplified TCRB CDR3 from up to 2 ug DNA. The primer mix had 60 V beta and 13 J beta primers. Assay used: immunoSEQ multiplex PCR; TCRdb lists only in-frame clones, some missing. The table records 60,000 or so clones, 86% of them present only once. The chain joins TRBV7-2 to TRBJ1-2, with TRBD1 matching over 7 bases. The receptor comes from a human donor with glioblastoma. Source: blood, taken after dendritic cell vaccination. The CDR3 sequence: CASSFSPDRDYGYTF. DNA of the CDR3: TGTGCCAGCAGCTTTTCGCCTGACAGGGACTATGGCTACACCTTC.